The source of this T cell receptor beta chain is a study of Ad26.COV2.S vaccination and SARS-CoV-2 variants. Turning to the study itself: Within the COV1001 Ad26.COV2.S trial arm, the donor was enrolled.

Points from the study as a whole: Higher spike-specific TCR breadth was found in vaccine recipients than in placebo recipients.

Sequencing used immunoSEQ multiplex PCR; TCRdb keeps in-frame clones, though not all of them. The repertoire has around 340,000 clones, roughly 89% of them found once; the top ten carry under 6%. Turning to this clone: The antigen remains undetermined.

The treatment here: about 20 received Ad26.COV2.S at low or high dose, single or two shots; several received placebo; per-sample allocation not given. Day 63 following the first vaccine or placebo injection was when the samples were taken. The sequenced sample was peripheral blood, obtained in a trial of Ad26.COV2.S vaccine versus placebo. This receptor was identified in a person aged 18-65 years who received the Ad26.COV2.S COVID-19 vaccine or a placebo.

The CDR3 loop is CASSAGTQNSPLHF. The CDR3 DNA is TGTGCCAGCAGCGCCGGGACACAAAATTCACCCCTCCACTTT. V usage is TRBV5-8 and J usage is TRBJ1-6, with D maybe TRBD1 (6 bases). Germline loops: CDR1 SGHTS, CDR2 YDEGEE. This CDR3 is built from 14 residues. V was trimmed by 4 bases and J by 7 bases, leaving 12 bases between them.